Each of the 32 T cell receptor beta chains below was sequenced from the same sample in a study of beta chain features in type 1 diabetes. Expressed TCRB transcripts were sequenced because the entire RNA isolate underwent reverse transcription. Only in-frame clones appear in the TCRdb table, and some are missing; sequencing was by immunoSEQ multiplex PCR. In the table there are 500,000 to 850,000 clones, around 15% of which are singletons. Findings and limits, study-wide: All four CD4+ subsets from Type 1 diabetes patients carried moderately but significantly shorter TCRB CDR3s.

These receptors' targets are unknown. The sequenced material came from naive CD4+ T cells from blood. All receptors come from a man between 18 and 29 years old with type 1 diabetes.

The chain's CDR3 is CASSLVGGRGNSPLHF. The DNA of the CDR3 is TGTGCCAGCAGCTTAGTTGGGGGCAGGGGTAATTCACCCCTCCACTTT. The J gene is TRBJ1-6, the V gene TRBV7-9; possibly TRBD1 for D (6 bases). In germline, CDR1 is SEHNR, CDR2 FQNEAQ (reference sequence). Trimming cost V 1 base and J 6 bases, with 13 bases left between them. This CDR3 region has 16 residues.

This clone showed up just a few times. The chain carries TRBV6-6 and TRBJ1-2, with a weak D call TRBD1 (6 bases). Trimming left V 2 bases short and J 8 bases short, with 15 bases between. The germline gives CDR1 MNHNY, CDR2 SVGAGI (reference sequence). This CDR3 comprises 14 residues. The CDR3: CASSYTEQGQGYTF. CDR3 in DNA: TGTGCCAGCAGTTACACTGAACAGGGCCAGGGCTACACCTTC.

This clone has a handful of counts. The chain has TRBV5-4 and TRBJ2-3, with D perhaps matching TRBD1 or TRBD2 (5 bases each). This CDR3 has 13 amino acids. Trimming took off 4 bases at V and 4 bases at J, with 10 bases between the two ends. Germline CDR1 reads SGHNT; CDR2 reads YYREEE (reference sequence). The CDR3 loop is CASSPKGPDTQYF. CDR3 sequence (DNA): TGTGCCAGCAGCCCGAAGGGACCAGATACGCAGTATTTT.

This clone occurred a few times. The V gene is TRBV6-1, the J gene TRBJ2-3; D is unresolved. CDR1 MNHNS and CDR2 SASEGT come from the germline V gene. The CDR3 is made up of 10 amino acids. Trimming took 6 bases from V and 13 from J, leaving 11 bases between them. The CDR3 region has the DNA TGTGCCAGCAGATTGTCCAAAGAGTATTTT. Its translation: CASRLSKEYF.

The chain is built from TRBV5-1 and TRBJ2-7, with D tentatively TRBD1 (5 bases). Germline V gene sequence: CDR1 SGHRS, CDR2 YFSETQ. The CDR3 covers 13 residues. Trimming shortened V by 7 bases and J by 2 bases, and 13 bases separated the two germline ends. The CDR3, as DNA: TGCGCCAGCGCCTTACAGGAGACCTACGAGCAGTACTTC. It yields the protein CASALQETYEQYF.

This clone was seen a handful of times. This rearrangement joins TRBV6-5 to TRBJ2-5, with 12 bases aligning to TRBD2. Germline V gene sequence: CDR1 MNHEY, CDR2 SVGAGI. After removal of 7 bases from V and 5 bases from J, the junction contained 2 bases not matched to a gene. The length of the CDR3 is 13 residues. This CDR3 reads CASTGLAGETQYF. As DNA, the CDR3 is TGTGCCAGCACGGGACTAGCGGGTGAGACCCAGTACTTC.

This chain connects TRBV9 to TRBJ1-3, with D perhaps TRBD1 (6 bases). The germline V gene has CDR1 SGDLS and CDR2 YYNGEE. This CDR3 contains 15 residues. V lost 4 bases to trimming and J lost 0 bases, with 11 bases between them. The CDR3 reads CASSPGQISGNTIYF. CDR3 in DNA: TGTGCCAGCAGCCCCGGACAGATCTCTGGAAACACCATATATTTT.

The table lists this clone with a few counts. The chain uses TRBV6-5 and TRBJ1-1; D ambiguous. Looked up from germline, CDR1 is MNHEY and CDR2 is SVGAGI. The V end lost 4 bases, the J end lost 0 bases, and 6 bases lay between the germline ends. The CDR3 sequence is 13 residues long. The DNA for the CDR3 is TGTGCCAGCAGTTCCAACATGAACACTGAAGCTTTCTTT. Its translation is CASSSNMNTEAFF.

This clone was seen more than once but under ten times. This chain's CDR3 is CAWSRGGWTEAFF. The DNA for the CDR3 is TGTGCCTGGTCCCGCGGGGGATGGACTGAAGCTTTCTTT. This rearrangement joins TRBV30 to TRBJ1-1, with a weak D call TRBD1 (5 bases). The CDR3 is 13 amino acids. Germline V gene lookup returns CDR1 GTSNPN and CDR2 SVGIG (reference sequence). V was pared by 5 bases and J by 5 bases, with 15 bases between. Full variable domain (missing parts from reference TRBV30 and TRBJ1-1): SQTIHQWPATLVQPVGSPLSLECTVEGTSNPNLYWYRQAAGRGLQLLFYSVGIGQISSEVPQNLSASRPQDRQFILSSKKLLLSDSGFYLCAWSRGGWTEAFFGQGTRLTVV.

This chain connects TRBV18 to TRBJ1-1; D not resolved. The V and J ends lost 6 bases and 6 bases respectively, with 14 bases between them. The germline V gene has CDR1 KGHSH and CDR2 LQKENI. This CDR3 contains 13 residues. CDR3 protein: CASSPAERSEAFF. CDR3 nucleotides: TGTGCCAGCTCCCCCGCGGAACGTTCTGAAGCTTTCTTT.

The chain has TRBV6-1 and TRBJ1-6; weak D call: TRBD1 (6 bases). Germline loops: CDR1 MNHNS, CDR2 SASEGT. There are 13 residues in the CDR3. V gave up 7 bases and J gave up 8 bases, with 12 bases separating them. CDR3 in amino acids: CASIQGMDSPLHF. DNA of the CDR3: TGTGCCAGCATCCAGGGGATGGATTCACCCCTCCACTTT.

A few counts support this clone. The chain's CDR3 is CSSSDGPNQPQHF. The CDR3 DNA sequence: TGCAGCTCCTCAGACGGGCCCAATCAGCCCCAGCATTTT. The chain couples TRBV29-1 to TRBJ1-5; D gene unclear. Germline V lookup: CDR1 SQVTM, CDR2 ANQGSEA. The CDR3 runs 13 residues. The V gene lost 8 bases and the J gene lost 3 bases, with 14 bases spanning the gap.

A few counts support this clone. The rearrangement joins TRBV25-1 to TRBJ2-7, with 7 positions matching TRBD1. Unmatched junction bases numbered 10, after V lost 6 bases and J lost 2 bases. This CDR3 region has 15 residues. Germline V gives CDR1 MGHDK, CDR2 SYGVNS. The chain's CDR3 is CASSEGQSPPYEQYF. The CDR3 DNA follows: TGTGCCAGCAGCGAGGGACAGTCTCCTCCCTACGAGCAGTACTTC.

This chain joins TRBV6-1 and TRBJ1-2; D perhaps matches TRBD1 (5 bases). The CDR3 is made up of 12 amino acids. Looked up from germline, CDR1 is MNHNS and CDR2 is SASEGT. V dropped 6 bases and J dropped 7 bases, with 12 bases sitting between them. Here the CDR3 DNA reads TGTGCCAGCAGGACTCAGGGTTTTGGCTACACCTTC. This sequence encodes CASRTQGFGYTF.

V gene TRBV4-1 combines with J gene TRBJ1-5, with a weak D call TRBD1 (6 bases). The CDR3 extends over 16 amino acids. Trimming left V 0 bases short and J 1 base short, with 10 bases between. Looked up from germline, CDR1 is MGHRA and CDR2 is YSYEKL. CDR3 nucleotides: TGCGCCAGCAGCCAAGAAGGGGGGCTGAGCAATCAGCCCCAGCATTTT. It encodes CASSQEGGLSNQPQHF.

This clone was counted only a few times. This chain joins TRBV30 and TRBJ2-5; 11 bases are a match to TRBD1. The germline gives CDR1 GTSNPN, CDR2 SVGIG (reference sequence). V was pared by 1 base and J by 5 bases, with 3 bases of the junction left unmatched. The CDR3 has 14 residues. The CDR3 here is CAWSGTGGRETQYF. CDR3 bases: TGTGCCTGGAGTGGGACAGGGGGCAGGGAGACCCAGTACTTC.

This clone was seen a few times. This sequence joins TRBV11-2 and TRBJ2-3, with unresolved D. The CDR3 has 14 amino acids. Trimming took off 2 bases at V and 0 bases at J, with 6 bases between the two ends. Germline CDR1 reads SGHAT; CDR2 reads FQNNGV. CDR3: CASSLSPSTDTQYF. The CDR3 region has the DNA TGTGCCAGCAGCTTAAGCCCTAGCACAGATACGCAGTATTTT. Looking up the rest from reference TRBV11-2 and TRBJ2-3 gives the full variable domain: EAGVAQSPRYKIIEKRQSVAFWCNPISGHATLYWYQQILGQGPKLLIQFQNNGVVDDSQLPKDRFSAERLKGVDSTLKIQPAKLEDSAVYLCASSLSPSTDTQYFGPGTRLTVL.

V usage is TRBV13 and J usage is TRBJ1-3; 10 positions agree with TRBD1. Germline loops: CDR1 PRHDT, CDR2 FYEKMQ (reference sequence). The V gene end was trimmed by 1 base and the J gene end by 1 base; junction bases not matched to a gene: 1. This CDR3 has 16 amino acids. In nucleotides, the CDR3 is TGTGCCAGCAGCTTAGCGGGACAGGGGTCTGGAAACACCATATATTTT. It translates to CASSLAGQGSGNTIYF.

The rearrangement uses TRBV29-1 and TRBJ2-7, with D perhaps matching TRBD1 or TRBD2 (5 bases each). There are 16 residues in the CDR3. The V end was cut by 7 bases, the J end by 1 base, with 23 bases between. Germline-derived CDR1 and CDR2 are SQVTM and ANQGSEA. The CDR3 here is CSAALPGRDVSYEQYF. The CDR3 coding sequence is TGCAGCGCCGCTTTACCTGGTAGGGACGTTTCCTACGAGCAGTACTTC.

This chain joins TRBV30 and TRBJ1-2, with D unclear. This CDR3 region has 14 residues. The V end lost 0 bases, the J end lost 3 bases, and 11 bases lay between the germline ends. The germline V gene has CDR1 GTSNPN and CDR2 SVGIG (reference sequence). Written as DNA, the CDR3 is TGTGCCTGGAGTGTACGGAGCAGTCACTATGGCTACACCTTC. This sequence encodes CAWSVRSSHYGYTF.

This chain links TRBV19 with TRBJ1-2; D perhaps matches TRBD1 (6 bases). The CDR3 loop spans 14 amino acids. The germline gives CDR1 LNHDA, CDR2 SQIVND (reference sequence). V lost 5 bases to trimming and J lost 3 bases, with 13 bases between them. This chain's CDR3 is CASSEQGFDYGYTF. The CDR3 DNA sequence: TGTGCCAGTAGTGAACAGGGATTTGACTATGGCTACACCTTC.

J is TRBJ2-3 and V is TRBV29-1; D gene uncertain. Per germline, CDR1 SQVTM and CDR2 ANQGSEA. Between the trimmed V and J ends, which lost 1 base and 1 base, there was a span of 12 bases. The CDR3 sequence is 15 residues long. In DNA form, the CDR3 reads TGCAGCGTTGAAGGAGGCAGAGTACGCACAGATACGCAGTATTTT. Translating it yields CSVEGGRVRTDTQYF.

V is TRBV4-2 and J is TRBJ2-7; D is possibly TRBD2 (5 bases). V gave up 0 bases and J gave up 6 bases, with 12 bases separating them. The CDR3 consists of 14 residues. Germline CDR1 reads LGHNA; CDR2 reads YNFKEQ. The CDR3 loop is CASSQELGSGEQYF. For the CDR3, the DNA is TGTGCCAGCAGCCAAGAACTAGGCAGCGGCGAGCAGTACTTC.

The rearrangement uses TRBV20-1 and TRBJ1-1; D gene unclear. Germline V gene data show CDR1 as DFQATT and CDR2 as SNEGSKA (reference sequence). V was trimmed by 5 bases and J by 2 bases, leaving 6 bases between them. This CDR3 has 11 amino acids. Here the CDR3 reads CSALRNTEAFF. The DNA for the CDR3 is TGCAGTGCTCTTCGAAACACTGAAGCTTTCTTT.

This clone was observed a handful of times. The chain uses TRBV2 and TRBJ1-1, with 8 positions matching TRBD1. CDR3 length: 14 amino acids. Germline loops: CDR1 SNHLY, CDR2 FYNNEI. The V segment lost 4 bases and the J segment 4 bases; nucleotides outside the gene matches: 5. CDR3 sequence (DNA): TGTGCCAGCAGTGGACAGGGGAAAGGCACTGAAGCTTTCTTT. It yields the protein CASSGQGKGTEAFF.

A note on this clone: The junction shows a germline mismatch at one end, possibly a read error. The chain has TRBV7-7 and TRBJ2-2; D gene uncertain. This CDR3 contains 13 residues. The germline CDR1 and CDR2 sequences are SSHAT and FNYEAQ (reference sequence). The CDR3 loop is CASSRDNTGELFF. CDR3 nucleotides: TGTGCTAGCAGCCGTGATAACACCGGGGAGCTGTTTTTT.

This clone was counted a few times. This chain uses TRBV6-5 with TRBJ2-2; 8 bases align to TRBD1. V was pared by 5 bases and J by 5 bases, with 4 bases of the junction left unmatched. The germline gives CDR1 MNHEY, CDR2 SVGAGI. The CDR3 sequence is 14 residues long. The CDR3 DNA is TGTGCCAGCAGTCGGACAGGGTCGACCGGGGAGCTGTTTTTT. Protein product: CASSRTGSTGELFF.

This clone appeared a few times. The chain has TRBV6-1 and TRBJ1-2; D is perhaps TRBD1 (6 bases). The germline V and J ends were trimmed by 7 bases and 2 bases, with 11 bases remaining between them. There are 13 residues in the CDR3. The germline gives CDR1 MNHNS, CDR2 SASEGT. CDR3 protein: CASKKGQNYGYTF. Written as DNA, the CDR3 is TGTGCCAGCAAGAAAGGACAGAACTATGGCTACACCTTC.

This sequence joins TRBV7-9 and TRBJ1-5, with 8 bases lining up with TRBD1. Germline V CDR1 and CDR2: SEHNR, FQNEAQ (reference sequence). Trimming removed 5 bases from V and 5 bases from J; junction bases left unmatched: 8. The CDR3 is made up of 15 amino acids. The DNA of the CDR3 is TGTGCCAGCAGCACCCACCGGACAGGGTATCAGCCCCAGCATTTT. This codes for CASSTHRTGYQPQHF.

This clone was observed a few times. Other DNA sequences in the sample encode the same CDR3. The chain links TRBV30 to TRBJ2-5; D unresolved. Germline CDR1 GTSNPN, CDR2 SVGIG (reference sequence). The length of the CDR3 is 17 residues. The V and J ends lost 0 bases and 2 bases respectively, with 19 bases between them. The CDR3 is CAWSVPSARKRQETQYF. The DNA for the CDR3 is TGTGCCTGGAGTGTACCCTCCGCCAGGAAAAGACAAGAGACCCAGTACTTC.

J is TRBJ2-1 and V is TRBV9; TRBD2 matches 12 bases. The junction had 14 bases not matched to a gene; V was cut back by 4 bases and J by 9 bases. CDR1 SGDLS and CDR2 YYNGEE come from the germline V gene. CDR3 length: 17 residues. The CDR3 reads CASSLRPSGRAVGEQFF. CDR3 nucleotides: TGTGCCAGCAGCTTAAGACCTAGCGGGAGGGCCGTGGGTGAGCAGTTCTTC.

This clone was counted only a few times. The chain combines TRBV6-6 with TRBJ2-2, with D unresolved. The V end was cut by 5 bases, the J end by 1 base, with 5 bases between. From germline, CDR1 is MNHNY and CDR2 SVGAGI (reference sequence). The length of the CDR3 is 13 residues. The CDR3 is CASSDRNTGELFF. The CDR3 coding sequence is TGTGCCAGCAGTGACCGGAACACCGGGGAGCTGTTTTTT.